Shown below are 27 T cell receptor beta chains from a single sample sequenced in a study of blood T cell repertoires in COVID-19. Assay used: immunoSEQ multiplex PCR; TCRdb lists only in-frame clones, some missing. Among 300,000 to 450,000 clones, 88% were seen once, and the ten largest hold roughly 1.2%. The sample taken for sequencing was PBMCs or T cells enriched from blood (not recorded which). The receptors here all came from a woman aged 18 to 35 who had recovered from COVID-19.

This clone was detected a few times. The J gene is TRBJ1-4, the V gene TRBV6-5; no firm D call. Trimming stripped 7 bases from V and 3 bases from J, with 12 bases between. Germline V gives CDR1 MNHEY, CDR2 SVGAGI. CDR3 size: 14 residues. CDR3 nucleotide sequence: TGTGCCAGCAAGGCAGGTTCCGCTAATGAAAAACTGTTTTTT. This translates into CASKAGSANEKLFF.

V usage is TRBV4-3 and J usage is TRBJ1-6, with 8 bases matching TRBD1. This CDR3 spans 17 amino acids. Per germline, CDR1 LGHNA and CDR2 YSLEER. The V segment lost 1 base and the J segment 4 bases; nucleotides outside the gene matches: 6. In DNA form, the CDR3 reads TGCGCCAGCAGCCAAGGGACAGGGAGGGGGTATAATTCACCCCTCCACTTT. This translates into CASSQGTGRGYNSPLHF.

The chain carries TRBV9 and TRBJ2-3, with TRBD1 identical over 9 bases. Losses at the gene ends were 0 bases for V and 3 bases for J; bases not matched to a gene: 8. Germline V gene sequence: CDR1 SGDLS, CDR2 YYNGEE. CDR3 size: 17 residues. Here the CDR3 DNA reads TGTGCCAGCAGCGTAGCTACCGGGACAGGGCGGACAGATACGCAGTATTTT. This encodes CASSVATGTGRTDTQYF. The entire variable domain, with the rest obtained from reference TRBV9 and TRBJ2-3, is as follows: DSGVTQTPKHLITATGQRVTLRCSPRSGDLSVYWYQQSLDQGLQFLIQYYNGEERAKGNILERFSAQQFPDLHSELNLSSLELGDSALYFCASSVATGTGRTDTQYFGPGTRLTVL.

The chain recombines TRBV19 with TRBJ2-5; D unresolved. V was clipped by 7 bases and J by 1 base, with 7 bases between them. Per the germline V gene, CDR1 is LNHDA and CDR2 is SQIVND (reference sequence). This CDR3 region has 12 residues. The CDR3 here is CASTNTQETQYF. As DNA, the CDR3 is TGTGCCAGTACCAACACCCAAGAGACCCAGTACTTC.

This chain joins TRBV5-1 and TRBJ1-6, with 8 bases aligning to TRBD1. CDR3 length equals 14 residues. Germline V gene data show CDR1 as SGHRS and CDR2 as YFSETQ. Trimming cost V 6 bases and J 9 bases; bases outside gene matches: 8. CDR3 nucleotide sequence: TGCGCCAGCACCACGACAGGGGAGGGTTCACCCCTCCACTTT. Translation: CASTTTGEGSPLHF.

The chain recombines TRBV28 with TRBJ2-1, with 7 bases aligning to TRBD1. The CDR3 contains 17 residues. V shed 5 bases, J shed 4 bases, and the junction held 14 bases outside the gene matches. The germline CDR1 and CDR2 sequences are MDHEN and SYDVKM. CDR3 in DNA: TGTGCCAGCAGTACACAGGGGTTCGGGCTCCTTTACAATGAGCAGTTCTTC. Amino acids: CASSTQGFGLLYNEQFF.

The chain joins TRBV4-1 to TRBJ2-7; tentatively, D is TRBD1 (5 bases). V was shortened by 3 bases and J by 3 bases, with 9 bases between the two germline ends. The CDR3 contains 13 residues. Germline V gene lookup returns CDR1 MGHRA and CDR2 YSYEKL. The CDR3 protein is CASSHQTDYEQYF. CDR3 nucleotide sequence: TGCGCCAGCAGCCACCAGACAGACTACGAGCAGTACTTC.

The chain combines TRBV3-1 (or the pseudogene TRBV3-2) with TRBJ1-6; 10 nucleotides agree with TRBD1. Germline lookup yields CDR1 LGHDT and CDR2 YNNKEL (reference sequence). V trimming: 1 base; J trimming: 7 bases; junction bases outside the gene matches: 1. The CDR3 is 15 residues long. The CDR3 DNA reads as TGTGCCAGCAGCCAAGTGGACAGGGGGAATTCACCCCTCCACTTT. This translates into CASSQVDRGNSPLHF.

Notes on this clone: This specimen includes other DNA sequences encoding the same CDR3. The chain is built from TRBV5-1 and TRBJ2-1; 11 nucleotides line up with TRBD2. This CDR3 region has 15 residues. Losses at the gene ends were 4 bases for V and 4 bases for J; bases not matched to a gene: 4. The germline V gene has CDR1 SGHRS and CDR2 YFSETQ. CDR3 loop: CASSPSGGSYNEQFF. The CDR3 DNA reads TGCGCCAGCAGCCCTAGCGGGGGGAGTTACAATGAGCAGTTCTTC.

The rearrangement joins TRBV24-1 to TRBJ2-2; no clear D. Trimming cost V 4 bases and J 5 bases, with 4 bases left between them. The CDR3 contains 12 residues. In germline, CDR1 is KGHDR, CDR2 SFDVKD. CDR3: CATSERTGELFF. Here the CDR3 DNA reads TGTGCCACCAGTGAGCGAACCGGGGAGCTGTTTTTT.

The V and J genes are TRBV18 and TRBJ1-1; D may be TRBD1 (5 bases). Per the germline V gene, CDR1 is KGHSH and CDR2 is LQKENI. This CDR3 contains 15 residues. Deletions cut 3 bases from V and 4 bases from J, with 15 bases between. The CDR3 nucleotides are TGTGCCAGCTCACCCGGGTTTCAGGGAAGCACTGAAGCTTTCTTT. Amino acids: CASSPGFQGSTEAFF.

The chain links TRBV4-1 to TRBJ1-5; TRBD1 agrees at 7 bases. The V and J ends lost 1 base and 1 base, in that order; junction bases with no gene match: 10. The CDR3 extends over 18 amino acids. The germline V gene has CDR1 MGHRA and CDR2 YSYEKL. The CDR3 DNA sequence: TGCGCCAGCAGCCAAGTGACAGGGAGCGGTGGAAGCAATCAGCCCCAGCATTTT. Protein sequence: CASSQVTGSGGSNQPQHF.

The CDR3 DNA sequence: TGCAGCGTTACATCTCCCTACGAGCAGTACTTC. Translation gives CSVTSPYEQYF. The V gene is TRBV29-1, the J gene TRBJ2-7; D uncertain. V dropped 5 bases and J dropped 2 bases, with 7 bases sitting between them. The CDR3 has 11 amino acids. CDR1 SQVTM and CDR2 ANQGSEA come from the germline V gene.

V is TRBV6-1 and J is TRBJ2-7, with D perhaps matching TRBD1 (6 bases). Trimming pared 5 bases from V and 0 bases from J, leaving 11 bases between. The germline V gene has CDR1 MNHNS and CDR2 SASEGT. CDR3 size: 14 residues. In DNA form, the CDR3 reads TGTGCCAGCAGTTCGGCAGGGGACTCCTACGAGCAGTACTTC. Its protein product is CASSSAGDSYEQYF.

The rearrangement links TRBV5-8 to TRBJ1-1; D is ambiguous. The CDR3 is 11 residues long. V lost 0 bases and J 8 bases, leaving 5 bases between the germline ends. Germline V gene data show CDR1 as SGHTS and CDR2 as YDEGEE. The CDR3 sequence is CASSLVREAFF. For the CDR3, the DNA is TGTGCCAGCAGCTTGGTCAGGGAAGCTTTCTTT.

V is TRBV21-1 and J is TRBJ1-1. TRBV21-1 is a listed pseudogene. This CDR3 region has 15 residues. Here the CDR3 DNA reads TGTGCCAGCAGCAAAAGTGAGGGAATGAACACTGAAGCTTTCTTT. Translated: CASSKSEGMNTEAFF.

This rearrangement joins TRBV7-2 to TRBJ2-1; 9 bases agree with TRBD1. This CDR3 comprises 18 residues. Germline V CDR1 and CDR2: SGHTA, FQGNSA. The J segment lost 1 base and the V segment lost 4 bases, leaving 11 bases of the junction unmatched. CDR3 sequence reads: CASSSRAGQGISYNEQFF. The CDR3 nucleotides are TGTGCCAGCAGCTCAAGGGCCGGACAGGGGATATCCTACAATGAGCAGTTCTTC.

The rearrangement links TRBV10-3 to TRBJ1-2; D may be TRBD1 (6 bases). V lost 5 bases and J lost 7, with 14 bases in between. Germline CDR1 and CDR2: ENHRY and SYGVKD. There are 13 residues in the CDR3. Here the CDR3 reads CAISTRTGFGYTF. The CDR3 DNA is TGTGCCATCAGTACTCGTACAGGGTTTGGCTACACCTTC.

V and J are TRBV5-5 and TRBJ1-1; the D is unclear. CDR3 length equals 14 residues. Trimming stripped 0 bases from V and 0 bases from J, with 6 bases between. Germline-derived CDR1 and CDR2 are SGHKS and YYEKEE (reference sequence). DNA for the CDR3: TGTGCCAGCAGCTTGGCCCAGATGAACACTGAAGCTTTCTTT. Translation gives CASSLAQMNTEAFF.

The rearrangement links TRBV28 to TRBJ1-5, with D maybe TRBD1 (6 bases). Trimming pared 4 bases from V and 5 bases from J, leaving 12 bases between. The CDR3 is 14 amino acids. The germline gives CDR1 MDHEN, CDR2 SYDVKM. CDR3 nucleotides: TGTGCCAGCAGTTACCTACAGGGAGATCAGCCCCAGCATTTT. Its protein is CASSYLQGDQPQHF.

J is TRBJ2-1 and V is TRBV5-1; TRBD2 agrees at 8 bases. Germline lookup yields CDR1 SGHRS and CDR2 YFSETQ. V lost 3 bases to trimming and J lost 5 bases; unmatched junction nucleotides: 7. The length of the CDR3 is 15 residues. CDR3 DNA sequence: TGCGCCAGCAGCTGGGCGGGGGGCGCTAACAATGAGCAGTTCTTC. Translation: CASSWAGGANNEQFF.

V usage is TRBV6-5 and J usage is TRBJ2-7; TRBD1 matches at 8 bases. This CDR3 spans 13 amino acids. The germline CDR1 and CDR2 sequences are MNHEY and SVGAGI. The J segment lost 6 bases and the V segment lost 0 bases, leaving 1 base of the junction unmatched. The CDR3 DNA follows: TGTGCCAGCAGTTACTCCGGGACAGGCGAGCAGTACTTC. It yields the protein CASSYSGTGEQYF.

This sequence joins TRBV25-1 and TRBJ2-1; tentative D call: TRBD2 (5 bases). With 5 bases removed from V and 5 bases from J, the gap between germline ends came to 13 bases. The germline V gene has CDR1 MGHDK and CDR2 SYGVNS. The CDR3 covers 14 residues. The chain's CDR3 is CASSLGGWNNEQFF. In DNA, the CDR3 is TGTGCCAGCAGTTTAGGCGGGTGGAACAATGAGCAGTTCTTC.

This rearrangement joins TRBV2 to TRBJ1-6; 8 bases align to TRBD1. V lost 6 bases to trimming and J lost 7 bases; unmatched junction nucleotides: 8. The germline V gene has CDR1 SNHLY and CDR2 FYNNEI. This CDR3 is built from 15 residues. The CDR3 coding sequence is TGTGCCAGCAGCCTACTGACAGGGGTCAATTCACCCCTCCACTTT. Translated: CASSLLTGVNSPLHF.

The chain carries TRBV19 and TRBJ1-5; D ambiguous. V was clipped by 5 bases and J by 9 bases, with 11 bases between them. CDR1 and CDR2 (germline): LNHDA, SQIVND (reference sequence). The CDR3 runs 12 residues. The chain's CDR3 is CASSFEYLPQHF. The CDR3 nucleotides read TGTGCCAGTAGTTTCGAGTATCTGCCCCAGCATTTT.

This chain connects TRBV9 to TRBJ2-3; 9 bases line up with TRBD2. Germline assignment: CDR1 SGDLS and CDR2 YYNGEE. There are 15 residues in the CDR3. V lost 0 bases to trimming and J lost 7 bases; unmatched junction nucleotides: 6. CDR3 protein: CASSVASGDTNTQYF. As DNA, the CDR3 is TGTGCCAGCAGCGTAGCTAGCGGGGACACCAATACGCAGTATTTT.

The chain carries TRBV2 and TRBJ2-7; a possible D gene is TRBD1 (8 bases). The V and J ends lost 7 bases and 3 bases respectively, with 13 bases between them. The CDR3 totals 13 residues. CDR1 and CDR2 from the germline V gene are SNHLY and FYNNEI. The CDR3 protein is CASMDREGYEQYF. CDR3 nucleotide sequence: TGTGCCAGCATGGACAGGGAGGGCTACGAGCAGTACTTC.